This TCR beta chain was sequenced for a study of cytomegalovirus exposure and HLA in healthy donors. Study-wide results and caveats: A later analysis appeared to link common viral pathogens to several of the most significant clusters. Among immune exposure information, only CMV serostatus was available. A later analysis, which compared TCR beta chains of equal frequency, found the HLA-associated ones more clonally expanded.

The CDR3 consists of 13 residues. Trimming cost V 5 bases and J 2 bases, with 10 bases left between them. The germline V gene encodes CDR1 SEHNR and CDR2 FQNEAQ (reference sequence). Donors showed nominal health when sampled, although they likely had unrecorded immune exposures. It was with 60 Vbeta and 13 Jbeta primers that the PCR ran. Sequenced by immunoSEQ multiplex PCR; TCRdb stores in-frame clones only, minus some. The sample has under 65,000 clones. Comment on this clone: Its specificity is unknown.

The sequencing sample was made of PBMCs. The clonotype was recovered from a young woman in good health and CMV-seronegative. This rearrangement joins TRBV7-9 to TRBJ2-7, with D perhaps TRBD1 (6 bases). The CDR3 spells CASSGTSAYEQYF. The CDR3 region has the DNA TGTGCCAGCAGCGGGACATCAGCCTACGAGCAGTACTTC.